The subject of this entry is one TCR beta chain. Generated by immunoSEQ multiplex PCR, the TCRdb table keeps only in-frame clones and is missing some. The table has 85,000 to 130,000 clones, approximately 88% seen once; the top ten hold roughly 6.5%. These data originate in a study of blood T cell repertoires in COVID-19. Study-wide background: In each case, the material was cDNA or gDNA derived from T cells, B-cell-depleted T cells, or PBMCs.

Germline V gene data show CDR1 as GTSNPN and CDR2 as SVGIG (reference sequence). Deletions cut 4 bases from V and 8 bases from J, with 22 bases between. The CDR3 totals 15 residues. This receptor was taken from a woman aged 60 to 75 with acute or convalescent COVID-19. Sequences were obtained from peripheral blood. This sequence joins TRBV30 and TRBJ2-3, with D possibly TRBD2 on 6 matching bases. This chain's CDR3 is CAWTLLLAGEATQYF. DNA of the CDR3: TGTGCCTGGACCCTCCTTCTCGCCGGGGAGGCTACGCAGTATTTT.